This T cell receptor beta chain was found in a study of identical twins. Healthy Caucasians made up all donors. This clonotype was recorded many times. Its specificity is not known. A universal primer binding site was introduced by template switching. The final cDNA contained unique molecular identifiers. MiXCR was run by TCRdb on the 5' RACE reads, yielding one entry per CDR3 protein. The table includes approximately 500,000 distinct CDR3 sequences, about 24% detected once. Findings and caveats of the study: The conclusions drew on cross-sectional statistical analysis instead of tracking the same donors.

The CDR3 is made up of 14 amino acids. Trimming took off 2 bases at V and 5 bases at J, with 15 bases between the two ends. Germline V gene sequence: CDR1 SQVTM, CDR2 ANQGSEA. The same sample was also studied in work on T cells expressing NK-cell markers. That investigation notes: Where several donors were concerned, these clonotypes also led the CD3+CD56-NKG2C+ fraction.

Sequences were obtained from CD4+ T cells sorted from blood. This chain connects TRBV29-1 to TRBJ2-5; possibly TRBD1 for D (6 bases). The sequence came from a woman in her late teens or twenties in good health. The CDR3 sequence: CSVENRTGPETQYF. As DNA, the CDR3 is TGCAGCGTTGAAAACCGAACAGGGCCCGAGACCCAGTACTTC.